Each of the 17 T cell receptor beta chains below was sequenced from the same sample in a study of T cell repertoires in cytomegalovirus infection. TCRdb used MiXCR to reprocess the reads, holding one entry per CDR3 protein. The sample holds some 320,000 distinct CDR3 sequences, roughly 9.5% seen once. Sequencing input: PBMCs. These receptors were collected from a human donor in good health (CMV status not recorded). Some clones in this sample may be carry-over from other donors' samples.

In this sample, this clonotype turned up many times. V usage is TRBV7-2 and J usage is TRBJ2-5; D is unresolved. Germline V gene data show CDR1 as SGHTA and CDR2 as FQGNSA. The CDR3 extends over 13 amino acids. The ends were cut back, 5 bases at V and 5 bases at J, with 12 bases in the middle. CDR3 amino acids: CASSRGVGETQYF. CDR3 bases: TGTGCCAGCAGCCGAGGAGTGGGGGAGACCCAGTACTTC.

There are a few counts of this clonotype. This chain joins TRBV6-5 and TRBJ2-2; 9 bases align to TRBD1. The CDR3 spans 16 residues. Trimming removed 4 bases from V and 0 bases from J; junction bases left unmatched: 3. Germline-derived CDR1 and CDR2 are MNHEY and SVGAGI. CDR3: CASSFDRGANTGELFF. CDR3 sequence (DNA): TGTGCCAGCAGTTTTGACAGGGGGGCGAACACCGGGGAGCTGTTTTTT.

The genes are TRBV2 and TRBJ1-4, with D unclear. This CDR3 is built from 14 residues. Trimming left V 1 base short and J 4 bases short, with 7 bases between. The V gene's germline CDR1 is SNHLY and CDR2 FYNNEI. The CDR3 sequence: CASSEEWSNEKLFF. CDR3 sequence (DNA): TGTGCCAGCAGTGAAGAATGGAGTAATGAAAAACTGTTTTTT.

The rearrangement joins TRBV12-3 or TRBV12-4 to TRBJ2-2; unclear D gene. This CDR3 region has 16 residues. The V end was cut by 6 bases, the J end by 6 bases, with 20 bases between. For the CDR3, the DNA is TGTGCCAGCAGCAGGCGCGAGACCCAGAGCCCCGGGGAGCTGTTTTTT. Translated: CASSRRETQSPGELFF.

This clonotype has at least ten counts. The chain uses TRBV7-2 and TRBJ2-5; 15 bases match TRBD2. Germline V gene lookup returns CDR1 SGHTA and CDR2 FQGNSA. This CDR3 comprises 18 residues. J was trimmed by 5 bases and V by 5 bases; bases with no gene match: 12. CDR3 sequence reads: CASSPWTSGGAFVETQYF. CDR3 nucleotides: TGTGCCAGCAGCCCCTGGACTAGCGGGGGGGCATTCGTGGAGACCCAGTACTTC.

In this sample, this clonotype turned up a few times. This chain joins TRBV6-2 or TRBV6-3 and TRBJ2-2, with D perhaps matching TRBD2 (5 bases). The CDR3 runs 17 residues. CDR1 and CDR2 (germline): MNHEY, SVGEGT. V shed 0 bases and J shed 4 bases, with 15 bases lying between them. DNA of the CDR3: TGTGCCAGCAGTTACTCTTTGAGGGAACGGCCCACCGGGGAGCTGTTTTTT. Translating it yields CASSYSLRERPTGELFF.

The chain carries TRBV5-6 and TRBJ2-3; D remains ambiguous. The CDR3 consists of 15 residues. Per germline, CDR1 SGHDT and CDR2 YYEEEE. V shed 2 bases and J shed 6 bases, with 16 bases lying between them. The CDR3 loop reads CASSFRTRNSDTQYF. As DNA, the CDR3 is TGTGCCAGCAGCTTCCGGACGCGCAACTCGGATACGCAGTATTTT.

A few counts support this clonotype. V gene TRBV7-2 combines with J gene TRBJ1-1; 9 nucleotides line up with TRBD1. CDR3 length equals 14 residues. The trim removed 6 bases at V and 3 bases at J, leaving 5 bases unmatched. The germline gives CDR1 SGHTA, CDR2 FQGNSA. The CDR3 reads CASRQQGAHTEAFF. The CDR3 region has the DNA TGTGCCAGCAGACAACAGGGGGCTCACACTGAAGCTTTCTTT.

This clonotype showed up many times. V is TRBV7-9 and J is TRBJ2-5; D assignment may be TRBD1 or TRBD2 (5 bases each). Trimming stripped 6 bases from V and 3 bases from J, with 14 bases between. Germline V gene lookup returns CDR1 SEHNR and CDR2 FQNEAQ (reference sequence). This CDR3 is 14 amino acids long. Written as DNA, the CDR3 is TGTGCCAGCAGTTCTATCGGGACCGAAGAGACCCAGTACTTC. This sequence encodes CASSSIGTEETQYF.

This clonotype was detected many times. The genes are TRBV19 and TRBJ2-4, with TRBD2 identical over 8 bases. Germline trimming cut 7 bases from V and 6 bases from J; bases unmatched to any gene: 2. The CDR3 runs 12 residues. Germline V lookup: CDR1 LNHDA, CDR2 SQIVND (reference sequence). For the CDR3, the DNA is TGTGCCAGTACAAGCGGGAGAAACATTCAGTACTTC. Protein sequence: CASTSGRNIQYF.

This chain connects TRBV5-6 to TRBJ1-2, with D perhaps matching TRBD1 (6 bases). Germline V gene sequence: CDR1 SGHDT, CDR2 YYEEEE. The CDR3 spans 15 residues. V gave up 0 bases and J gave up 7 bases, with 16 bases separating them. CDR3 bases: TGTGCCAGCAGCTTGGGGCCCCTACAGGGTCGTGGCTACACCTTC. As protein: CASSLGPLQGRGYTF. The full variable domain, with the rest looked up from reference TRBV5-6 and TRBJ1-2, is DAGVTQSPTHLIKTRGQQVTLRCSPKSGHDTVSWYQQALGQGPQFIFQYYEEEERQRGNFPDRFSGHQFPNYSSELNVNALLLGDSALYLCASSLGPLQGRGYTFGSGTRLTVV.

This clonotype has ten or more counts. The rearrangement uses TRBV7-2 and TRBJ2-3; 13 bases align to TRBD2. Germline V gene lookup returns CDR1 SGHTA and CDR2 FQGNSA. The CDR3 covers 19 residues. With V trimmed by 1 base and J by 4 bases, 11 bases remained unmatched. The CDR3 bases are TGTGCCAGCAGCTTAGTGCCGATACTAGCGGGAGGGCCCTCAGATACGCAGTATTTT. Translated, it gives CASSLVPILAGGPSDTQYF.

This clonotype was recorded a few times. CDR3 residues: CAWRKGLGLMNTGELFF. CDR3 nucleotides: TGTGCCTGGAGGAAGGGGCTGGGTCTCATGAACACCGGGGAGCTGTTTTTT. The V call is TRBV30, the J call TRBJ2-2; TRBD1 might be the D (5 bases). The CDR3 runs 17 residues. The germline V gene encodes CDR1 GTSNPN and CDR2 SVGIG (reference sequence). Trimming stripped 3 bases from V and 1 base from J, with 18 bases between.

The chain joins TRBV27 to TRBJ1-4; 8 bases match TRBD1. CDR3 length equals 16 residues. V was pared by 6 bases and J by 1 base, with 7 bases of the junction left unmatched. CDR1 is MNHEY, CDR2 SMNVEV, per germline (reference sequence). The CDR3: CASSPQGARTNEKLFF. CDR3 bases: TGTGCCAGCAGCCCTCAGGGGGCGAGAACTAATGAAAAACTGTTTTTT.

The chain employs TRBV27 and TRBJ2-7; D unresolved. Germline assignment: CDR1 MNHEY and CDR2 SMNVEV (reference sequence). This CDR3 has 12 amino acids. V was shortened by 3 bases and J by 2 bases, with 5 bases between the two germline ends. CDR3 nucleotides: TGTGCCAGCAGTTTCCTTCCCTACGAGCAGTACTTC. Translating it yields CASSFLPYEQYF.

The chain links TRBV12-3 or TRBV12-4 to TRBJ1-5; a weak D match, TRBD1 (5 bases). The CDR3 spans 11 residues. Trimming took off 6 bases at V and 7 bases at J, with 7 bases between the two ends. The CDR3, as DNA: TGTGCCAGCAGCCCAGGGCAGCCCCAGCATTTT. Its protein product is CASSPGQPQHF.

The chain has TRBV15 and TRBJ2-5; D remains unclear. Trimming left V 5 bases short and J 4 bases short, with 11 bases between. Germline values: CDR1 LNHNV, CDR2 YYDKDF (reference sequence). CDR3 length equals 13 residues. The CDR3 DNA follows: TGTGCCACCAGCGGGGTGTCGGTAGAGACCCAGTACTTC. Protein product: CATSGVSVETQYF.